This T cell receptor beta chain was identified during a study of blood T cell repertoires in COVID-19. Study context: The United States, Italy and Spain supplied acute and convalescent COVID-19 samples.

The germline gives CDR1 MNHEY, CDR2 SMNVEV (reference sequence). The V gene lost 2 bases and the J gene lost 4 bases, with 9 bases spanning the gap. The CDR3 sequence is 13 residues long. In the study's own analysis: Scientists estimated how many nucleated cells there were by amplifying reference gene primers. Measured with immunoSEQ multiplex PCR; TCRdb has only the in-frame clones, and not every one. V and J calls plus clone size are reproduced from that table; the DNA served to infer D and trimming. This table has about 120,000 clones, 70% to 85% appearing once. The sequencing input was peripheral blood. This receptor was identified in a man aged 50 to 60 with acute or convalescent COVID-19. The chain is built from TRBV27 and TRBJ2-7, with D unresolved. CDR3 coding DNA: TGTGCCAGCAGTTTACTCTTCTTTTACGAGCAGTACTTC. Protein product: CASSLLFFYEQYF.